Shown below are 14 T cell receptor beta chains from a single sample sequenced in a study of blood T cell repertoires in COVID-19. Assay used: immunoSEQ multiplex PCR; TCRdb lists only in-frame clones, some missing. The data hold roughly 120,000 clones, with 90% observed a single time. Sequencing used peripheral blood. The receptors derive from a man aged 55 to 70 with COVID-19, enrolled during active disease.

This rearrangement joins TRBV29-1 to TRBJ2-2; 7 bases map to TRBD1. With V trimmed by 5 bases and J by 5 bases, 5 bases remained unmatched. The CDR3 covers 13 residues. Looked up from germline, CDR1 is SQVTM and CDR2 is ANQGSEA. The CDR3 reads CSVQRGRTGELFF. DNA of the CDR3: TGCAGCGTTCAAAGGGGGCGTACCGGGGAGCTGTTTTTT.

The J gene is TRBJ1-2, the V gene TRBV3-1 (or the pseudogene TRBV3-2); no reliable D call. There are 10 residues in the CDR3. The ends were cut back, 6 bases at V and 5 bases at J, with 4 bases in the middle. Germline V CDR1 and CDR2: LGHDT, YNNKEL (reference sequence). CDR3 nucleotide sequence: TGTGCCAGCAGTTCATATGGCTACACCTTC. Encoded protein: CASSSYGYTF.

The chain links TRBV7-9 to TRBJ1-1, with 8 nucleotides matching TRBD1. The V and J ends lost 5 bases and 4 bases, in that order; junction bases with no gene match: 6. Looked up from germline, CDR1 is SEHNR and CDR2 is FQNEAQ (reference sequence). CDR3 length: 14 amino acids. CDR3 in DNA: TGTGCCAGCAGCCAATGGACAGGGCCCACTGAAGCTTTCTTT. Amino acids: CASSQWTGPTEAFF.

This clone was picked up one time. The chain combines TRBV5-6 with TRBJ2-2, with a tentative D call TRBD2 (5 bases). Germline V CDR1 and CDR2: SGHDT, YYEEEE. The CDR3 is made up of 13 amino acids. V lost 0 bases and J 6 bases, leaving 6 bases between the germline ends. CDR3 in DNA: TGTGCCAGCAGCTTGGGAGGGTCCGGGGAGCTGTTTTTT. Translation: CASSLGGSGELFF. Full variable domain (remainder filled in from reference TRBV5-6 and TRBJ2-2): DAGVTQSPTHLIKTRGQQVTLRCSPKSGHDTVSWYQQALGQGPQFIFQYYEEEERQRGNFPDRFSGHQFPNYSSELNVNALLLGDSALYLCASSLGGSGELFFGEGSRLTVL.

This chain uses TRBV5-1 with TRBJ1-1; D gene unclear. Germline V lookup: CDR1 SGHRS, CDR2 YFSETQ. The length of the CDR3 is 16 residues. Trimming removed 0 bases at V and 3 bases at J, with 15 bases between. The CDR3: CASSLDSSGRDTEAFF. The CDR3, as DNA: TGCGCCAGCAGCTTGGACAGCAGCGGGCGGGACACTGAAGCTTTCTTT.

The chain couples TRBV4-2 to TRBJ2-1; maybe TRBD2 (5 bases). This CDR3 has 15 amino acids. Trimming left V 1 base short and J 8 bases short, with 15 bases between. CDR1 and CDR2 (germline): LGHNA, YNFKEQ. CDR3 amino acids: CASSQGLATEDEQFF. CDR3 DNA sequence: TGTGCCAGCAGCCAAGGTCTAGCTACTGAGGATGAGCAGTTCTTC.

The V call is TRBV11-2, the J call TRBJ2-1, with 8 bases identical to TRBD2. The CDR3 spans 15 residues. V was clipped by 3 bases and J by 4 bases; unmatched bases: 5. The germline V gene has CDR1 SGHAT and CDR2 FQNNGV. The CDR3 sequence: CASSFTSGHYNEQFF. The CDR3 bases are TGTGCCAGCAGCTTCACTAGCGGACATTACAATGAGCAGTTCTTC. The full variable domain, rest sourced from reference TRBV11-2 and TRBJ2-1, is EAGVAQSPRYKIIEKRQSVAFWCNPISGHATLYWYQQILGQGPKLLIQFQNNGVVDDSQLPKDRFSAERLKGVDSTLKIQPAKLEDSAVYLCASSFTSGHYNEQFFGPGTRLTVL.

This clone came up a few times. The V and J genes are TRBV27 and TRBJ2-5, with no clear D. The CDR3 has 11 residues. With 6 bases removed from V and 5 bases from J, the gap between germline ends came to 7 bases. CDR1 is MNHEY and CDR2 is SMNVEV in the germline V gene (reference sequence). The CDR3 nucleotides are TGTGCCAGCAGATACCGGGAGACCCAGTACTTC. It is translated as CASRYRETQYF.

This chain joins TRBV7-9 and TRBJ2-2, with TRBD2 as a possible D gene (5 bases). The CDR3 has 15 amino acids. Germline V lookup: CDR1 SEHNR, CDR2 FQNEAQ (reference sequence). V lost 1 base, J lost 5 bases, and 11 bases lay in between. The DNA for the CDR3 is TGTGCCAGCAGCTTAGACGCCGAGGGAACCGGGGAGCTGTTTTTT. Its translation is CASSLDAEGTGELFF.

This sequence joins TRBV29-1 and TRBJ1-2; maybe TRBD1 (6 bases). The CDR3 totals 12 residues. V was clipped by 7 bases and J by 3 bases, with 12 bases between them. Germline CDR1 reads SQVTM; CDR2 reads ANQGSEA. The DNA for the CDR3 is TGCAGCGGAGGACAGAACTACTATGGCTACACCTTC. Translation: CSGGQNYYGYTF.

This sequence joins TRBV4-1 and TRBJ2-7; 9 bases agree with TRBD1. This CDR3 spans 14 amino acids. V shed 3 bases, J shed 6 bases, and the junction held 6 bases outside the gene matches. CDR1 MGHRA and CDR2 YSYEKL come from the germline V gene. The CDR3 region has the DNA TGCGCCAGCAGCCAGCCGGGACAGGGATTCGAGCAGTACTTC. Translation gives CASSQPGQGFEQYF.

The chain links TRBV30 to TRBJ2-3; 7 bases are shared with TRBD2. CDR1 GTSNPN and CDR2 SVGIG come from the germline V gene (reference sequence). J was trimmed by 2 bases and V by 4 bases; bases with no gene match: 9. This CDR3 contains 15 residues. The CDR3 DNA is TGTGCCTGGACCGCAACTAGCGTATTCACAGATACGCAGTATTTT. Translation gives CAWTATSVFTDTQYF.

The chain carries TRBV2 and TRBJ2-5; D perhaps matches TRBD1 (5 bases). CDR1 and CDR2 (germline): SNHLY, FYNNEI. With 6 bases removed from V and 2 bases from J, the gap between germline ends came to 13 bases. The CDR3 length is 14 residues. The chain's CDR3 is CASREQVVQETQYF. The CDR3 bases are TGTGCCAGCAGGGAACAGGTGGTACAAGAGACCCAGTACTTC.

The chain recombines TRBV19 with TRBJ1-1, with 7 bases aligning to TRBD1. Germline CDR1 reads LNHDA; CDR2 reads SQIVND (reference sequence). The CDR3 length is 15 residues. Trimming took 9 bases from V and 6 from J; bases not matched to a gene: 16. This chain's CDR3 is CASTSTDRDSPEAFF. The CDR3 DNA is TGTGCCAGCACCTCAACCGACAGGGACTCGCCTGAAGCTTTCTTT.